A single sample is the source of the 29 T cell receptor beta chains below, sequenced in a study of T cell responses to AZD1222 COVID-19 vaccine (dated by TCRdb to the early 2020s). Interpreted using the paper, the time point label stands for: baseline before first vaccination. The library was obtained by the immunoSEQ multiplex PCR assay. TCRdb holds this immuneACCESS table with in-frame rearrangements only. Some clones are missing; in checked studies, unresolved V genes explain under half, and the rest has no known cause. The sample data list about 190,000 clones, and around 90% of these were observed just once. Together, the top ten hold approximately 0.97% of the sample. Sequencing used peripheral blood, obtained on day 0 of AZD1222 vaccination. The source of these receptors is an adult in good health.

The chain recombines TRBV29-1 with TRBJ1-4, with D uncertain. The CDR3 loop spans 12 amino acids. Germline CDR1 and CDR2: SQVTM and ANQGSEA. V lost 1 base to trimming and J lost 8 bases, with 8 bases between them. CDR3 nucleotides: TGCAGCGTTGAAGTGGTAGGGGAAAAACTGTTTTTT. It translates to CSVEVVGEKLFF.

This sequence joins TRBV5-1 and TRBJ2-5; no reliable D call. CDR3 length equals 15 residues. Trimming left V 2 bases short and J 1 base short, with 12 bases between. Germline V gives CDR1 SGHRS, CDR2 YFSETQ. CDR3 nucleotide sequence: TGCGCCAGCAGCTTTAGTGGTTTCGGCCAAGAGACCCAGTACTTC. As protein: CASSFSGFGQETQYF.

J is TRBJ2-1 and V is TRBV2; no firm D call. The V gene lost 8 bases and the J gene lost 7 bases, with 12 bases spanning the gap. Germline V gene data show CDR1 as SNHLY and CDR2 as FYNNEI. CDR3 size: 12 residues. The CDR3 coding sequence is TGTGCCAGCCGACCGAGTCTTAATGAGCAGTTCTTC. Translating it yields CASRPSLNEQFF.

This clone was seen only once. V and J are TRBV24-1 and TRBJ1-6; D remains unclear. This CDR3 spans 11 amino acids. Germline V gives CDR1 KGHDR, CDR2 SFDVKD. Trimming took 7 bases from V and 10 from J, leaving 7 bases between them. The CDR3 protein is CATRVGSPLHF. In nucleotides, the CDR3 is TGTGCCACCAGAGTGGGATCACCCCTCCACTTT.

The CDR3 DNA reads TGTGCCAGCAGCCAAGGGGCTAGCGGGAGACTAGGCGAGCAGTACTTC. This translates into CASSQGASGRLGEQYF. The J gene is TRBJ2-7, the V gene TRBV4-2; 10 bases align to TRBD2. J was trimmed by 6 bases and V by 1 base; bases with no gene match: 9. Germline V gives CDR1 LGHNA, CDR2 YNFKEQ. The CDR3 has 16 residues.

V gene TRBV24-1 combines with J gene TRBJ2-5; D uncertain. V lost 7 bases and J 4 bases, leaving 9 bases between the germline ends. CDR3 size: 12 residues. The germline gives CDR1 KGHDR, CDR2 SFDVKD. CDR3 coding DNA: TGTGCCACCAGCGGCTCCTTAGAGACCCAGTACTTC. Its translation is CATSGSLETQYF.

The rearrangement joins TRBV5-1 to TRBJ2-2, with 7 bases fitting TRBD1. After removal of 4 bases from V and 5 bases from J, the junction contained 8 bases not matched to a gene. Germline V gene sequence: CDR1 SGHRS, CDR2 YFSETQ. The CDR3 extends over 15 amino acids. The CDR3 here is CASSIGQVGTGELFF. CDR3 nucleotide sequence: TGCGCCAGCAGCATCGGACAGGTCGGAACCGGGGAGCTGTTTTTT.

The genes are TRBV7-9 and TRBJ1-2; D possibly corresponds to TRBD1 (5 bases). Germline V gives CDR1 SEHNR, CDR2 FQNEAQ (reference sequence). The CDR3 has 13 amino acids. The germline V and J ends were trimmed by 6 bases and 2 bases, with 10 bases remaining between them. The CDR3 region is CASSWTSNYGYTF. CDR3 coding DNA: TGTGCCAGCAGTTGGACATCAAACTATGGCTACACCTTC.

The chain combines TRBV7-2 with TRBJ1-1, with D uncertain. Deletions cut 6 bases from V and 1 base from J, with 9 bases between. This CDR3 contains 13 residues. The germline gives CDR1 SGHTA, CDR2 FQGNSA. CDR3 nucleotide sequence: TGTGCCAGCAGAATCTCCGGGAACACTGAAGCTTTCTTT. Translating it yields CASRISGNTEAFF.

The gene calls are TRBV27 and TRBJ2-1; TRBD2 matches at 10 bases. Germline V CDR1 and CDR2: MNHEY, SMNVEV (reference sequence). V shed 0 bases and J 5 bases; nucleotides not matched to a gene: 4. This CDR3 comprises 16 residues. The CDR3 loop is CASSLSASGSNNEQFF. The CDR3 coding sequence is TGTGCCAGCAGTTTATCTGCTAGCGGGAGTAACAATGAGCAGTTCTTC.

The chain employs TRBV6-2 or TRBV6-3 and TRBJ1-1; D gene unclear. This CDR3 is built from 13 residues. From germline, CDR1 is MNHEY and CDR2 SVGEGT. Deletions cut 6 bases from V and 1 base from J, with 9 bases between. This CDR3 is CASSLRQNTEAFF. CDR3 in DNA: TGTGCCAGCAGCCTACGACAGAACACTGAAGCTTTCTTT.

The CDR3 sequence: CASSLDLGHPRELFF. The CDR3, as DNA: TGTGCCAGCAGCTTAGATTTGGGACACCCCAGGGAGCTGTTTTTT. The rearrangement links TRBV11-2 to TRBJ2-2, with D perhaps matching TRBD1 (6 bases). Germline values: CDR1 SGHAT, CDR2 FQNNGV. The CDR3 consists of 15 residues. The germline V and J ends were trimmed by 0 bases and 9 bases, with 14 bases remaining between them.

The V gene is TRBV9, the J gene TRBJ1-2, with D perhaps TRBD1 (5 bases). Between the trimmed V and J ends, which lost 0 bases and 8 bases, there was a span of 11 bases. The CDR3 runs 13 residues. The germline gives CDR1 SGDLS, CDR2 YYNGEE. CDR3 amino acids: CASSVGGPSGYTF. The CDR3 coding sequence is TGTGCCAGCAGCGTAGGGGGACCCTCGGGCTACACCTTC. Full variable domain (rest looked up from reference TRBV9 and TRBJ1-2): DSGVTQTPKHLITATGQRVTLRCSPRSGDLSVYWYQQSLDQGLQFLIQYYNGEERAKGNILERFSAQQFPDLHSELNLSSLELGDSALYFCASSVGGPSGYTFGSGTRLTVV.

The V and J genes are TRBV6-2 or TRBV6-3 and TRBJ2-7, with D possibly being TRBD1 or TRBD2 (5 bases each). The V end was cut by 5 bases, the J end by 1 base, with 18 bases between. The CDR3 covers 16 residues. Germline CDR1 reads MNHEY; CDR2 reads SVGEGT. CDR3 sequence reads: CASSRFWGLGSYEQYF. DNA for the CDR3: TGTGCCAGCAGTCGCTTTTGGGGGTTGGGGTCCTACGAGCAGTACTTC.

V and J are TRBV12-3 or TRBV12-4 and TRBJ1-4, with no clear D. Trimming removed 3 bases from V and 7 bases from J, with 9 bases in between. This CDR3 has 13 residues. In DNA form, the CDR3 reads TGTGCCAGCAGTTTGTTCCTTGGTGAAAAACTGTTTTTT. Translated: CASSLFLGEKLFF.

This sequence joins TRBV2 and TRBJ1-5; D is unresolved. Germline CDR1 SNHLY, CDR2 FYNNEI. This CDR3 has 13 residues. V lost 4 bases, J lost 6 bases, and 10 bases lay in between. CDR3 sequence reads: CASSVRGGQPQHF. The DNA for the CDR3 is TGTGCCAGCAGTGTTCGGGGAGGTCAGCCCCAGCATTTT.

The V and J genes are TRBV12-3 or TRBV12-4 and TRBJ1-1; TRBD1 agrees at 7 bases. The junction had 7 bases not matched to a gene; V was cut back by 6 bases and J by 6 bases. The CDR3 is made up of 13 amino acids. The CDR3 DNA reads TGTGCCAGCAGACCACAGGGGACCTCTGAAGCTTTCTTT. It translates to CASRPQGTSEAFF.

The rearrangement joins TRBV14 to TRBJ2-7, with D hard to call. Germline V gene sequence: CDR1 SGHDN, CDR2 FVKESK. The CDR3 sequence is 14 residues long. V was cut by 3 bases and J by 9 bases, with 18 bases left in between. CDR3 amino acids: CASSHSPAKTGQYF. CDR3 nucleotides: TGTGCCAGCAGCCATTCCCCGGCAAAGACGGGGCAGTACTTC.

CDR3 in DNA: TGTGCCAGCAGTTACTCCGCGGCAGGGGTGGGCTACACCTTC. It yields the protein CASSYSAAGVGYTF. The chain has TRBV6-5 and TRBJ1-2, with D possibly being TRBD1 (6 bases). The CDR3 contains 14 residues. The V end lost 0 bases, the J end lost 8 bases, and 13 bases lay between the germline ends. Germline V lookup: CDR1 MNHEY, CDR2 SVGAGI.

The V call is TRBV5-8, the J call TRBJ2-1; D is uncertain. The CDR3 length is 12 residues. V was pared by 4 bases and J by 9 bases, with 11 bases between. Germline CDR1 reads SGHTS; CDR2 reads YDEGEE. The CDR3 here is CASSRSEGEQFF. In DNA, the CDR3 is TGTGCCAGCAGCCGGAGTGAAGGTGAGCAGTTCTTC.

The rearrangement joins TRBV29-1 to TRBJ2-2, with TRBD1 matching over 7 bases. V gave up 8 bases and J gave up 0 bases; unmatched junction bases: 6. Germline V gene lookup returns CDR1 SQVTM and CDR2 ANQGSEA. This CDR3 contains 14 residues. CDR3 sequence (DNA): TGCAGCTCCTCGACAGGGACGAACACCGGGGAGCTGTTTTTT. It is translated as CSSSTGTNTGELFF.

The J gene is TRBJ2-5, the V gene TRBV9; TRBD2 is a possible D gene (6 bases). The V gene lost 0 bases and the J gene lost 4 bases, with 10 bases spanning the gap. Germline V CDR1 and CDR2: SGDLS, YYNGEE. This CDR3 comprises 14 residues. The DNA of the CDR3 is TGTGCCAGCAGCGTAGACCGGGGAGGAGAGACCCAGTACTTC. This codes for CASSVDRGGETQYF.

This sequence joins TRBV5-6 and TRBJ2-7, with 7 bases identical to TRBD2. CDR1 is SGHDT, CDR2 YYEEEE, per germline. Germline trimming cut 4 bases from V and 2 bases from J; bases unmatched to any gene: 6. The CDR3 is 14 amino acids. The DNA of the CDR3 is TGTGCCAGCAGCGGGAGACTAGCTCCCTACGAGCAGTACTTC. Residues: CASSGRLAPYEQYF.

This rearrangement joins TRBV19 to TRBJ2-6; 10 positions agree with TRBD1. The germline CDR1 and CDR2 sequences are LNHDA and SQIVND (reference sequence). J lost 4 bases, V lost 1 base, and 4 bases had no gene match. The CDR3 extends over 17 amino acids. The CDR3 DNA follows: TGTGCCAGTAGTATAGGGGACAGGGGTGCCGGGGCCAACGTCCTGACTTTC. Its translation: CASSIGDRGAGANVLTF.

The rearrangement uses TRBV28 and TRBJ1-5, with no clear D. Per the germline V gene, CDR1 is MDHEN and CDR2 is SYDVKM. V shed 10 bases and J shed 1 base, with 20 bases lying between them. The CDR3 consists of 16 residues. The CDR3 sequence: CATVSYLVLSNQPQHF. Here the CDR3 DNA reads TGTGCCACAGTGTCCTACCTCGTATTGAGCAATCAGCCCCAGCATTTT.

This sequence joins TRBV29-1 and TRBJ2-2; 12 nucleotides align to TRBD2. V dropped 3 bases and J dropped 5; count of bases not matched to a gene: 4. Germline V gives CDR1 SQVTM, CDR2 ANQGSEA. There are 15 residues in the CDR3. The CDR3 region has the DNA TGCAGCGTTGATGTAACTAGCGGGGGGACCGGGGAGCTGTTTTTT. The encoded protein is CSVDVTSGGTGELFF.

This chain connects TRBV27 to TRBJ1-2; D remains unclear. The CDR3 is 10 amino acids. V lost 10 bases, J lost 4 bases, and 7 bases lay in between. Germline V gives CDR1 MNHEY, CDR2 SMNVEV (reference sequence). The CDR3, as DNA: TGTGCCACCAGAAGCTATGGCTACACCTTC. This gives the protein CATRSYGYTF.

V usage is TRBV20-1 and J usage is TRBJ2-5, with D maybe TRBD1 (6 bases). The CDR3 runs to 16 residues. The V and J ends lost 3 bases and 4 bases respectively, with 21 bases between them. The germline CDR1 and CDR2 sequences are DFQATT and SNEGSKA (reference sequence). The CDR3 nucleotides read TGCAGTGCTAGTAGGGGAACAGGGTTCCAAGGAGAGACCCAGTACTTC. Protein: CSASRGTGFQGETQYF.

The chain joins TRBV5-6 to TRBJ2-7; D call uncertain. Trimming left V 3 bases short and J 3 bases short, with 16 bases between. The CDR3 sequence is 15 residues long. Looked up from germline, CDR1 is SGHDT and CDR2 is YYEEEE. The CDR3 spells CASSSQDPPGYEQYF. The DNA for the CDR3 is TGTGCCAGCAGCTCGCAGGACCCGCCCGGCTACGAGCAGTACTTC.